This T cell receptor (beta chain) was captured in a study of technical replicates of blood from four donors (dated by TCRdb to 2015 to 2018). Concerning this clone: Its antigen is unknown. The record has no base qualities; no much larger clone is one base away.

The method was the immunoSEQ multiplex PCR assay. Here the immuneACCESS table is served through TCRdb, limited to in-frame sequences with V and J called. Missing clones are a known gap in these copies; in checked studies unresolved V genes cover under half, and the rest lacks a known reason. This sample comprises about 100,000 clones, 90% to 97% of them detected only once. The ten biggest clones cover 0.22% of the sample. Sequenced sample: T cells isolated from PBMCs. This TCR was recovered from a human donor in good health.

The CDR3: CASREGARNTEAFF. The DNA sequence is as follows: TGTGCCAGCAGGGAGGGGGCGCGGAACACTGAAGCTTTCTTT. The chain was built from TRBV6-4 and TRBJ1-1, and 7 junction bases match TRBD1. Reading from cysteine to phenylalanine, the CDR3 counts 14 amino acids. Only the CDR3 region is kept as DNA, spanning 42 bases read in frame from base 1. Germline trimming amounts to 6 bases on V and 1 base on J, with 5 as the count of junction bases outside the gene matches. CDR1 and CDR2 were assigned from the germline V gene as MRHNA and SNTAGT.